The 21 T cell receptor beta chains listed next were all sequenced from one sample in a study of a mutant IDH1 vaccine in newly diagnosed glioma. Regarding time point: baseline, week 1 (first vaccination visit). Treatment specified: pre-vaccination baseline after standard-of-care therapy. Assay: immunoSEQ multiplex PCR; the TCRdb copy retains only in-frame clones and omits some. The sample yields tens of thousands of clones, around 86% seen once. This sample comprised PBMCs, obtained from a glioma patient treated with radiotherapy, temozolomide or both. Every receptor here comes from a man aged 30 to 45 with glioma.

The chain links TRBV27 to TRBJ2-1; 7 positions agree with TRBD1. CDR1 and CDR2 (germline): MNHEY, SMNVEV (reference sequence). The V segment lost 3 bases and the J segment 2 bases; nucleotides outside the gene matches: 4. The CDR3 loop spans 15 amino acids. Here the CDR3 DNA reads TGTGCCAGCAGTTTGAGACAGGGTCCCTACAATGAGCAGTTCTTC. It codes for CASSLRQGPYNEQFF.

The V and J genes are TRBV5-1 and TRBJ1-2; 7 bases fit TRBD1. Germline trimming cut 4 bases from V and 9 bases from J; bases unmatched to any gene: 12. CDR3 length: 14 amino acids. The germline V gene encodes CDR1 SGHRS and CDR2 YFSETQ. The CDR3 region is CASSIGTELGRYTF. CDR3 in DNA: TGCGCCAGCAGCATAGGGACAGAGCTAGGTCGCTACACCTTC. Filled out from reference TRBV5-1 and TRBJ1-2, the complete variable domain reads KAGVTQTPRYLIKTRGQQVTLSCSPISGHRSVSWYQQTPGQGLQFLFEYFSETQRNKGNFPGRFSGRQFSNSRSEMNVSTLELGDSALYLCASSIGTELGRYTFGSGTRLTVV.

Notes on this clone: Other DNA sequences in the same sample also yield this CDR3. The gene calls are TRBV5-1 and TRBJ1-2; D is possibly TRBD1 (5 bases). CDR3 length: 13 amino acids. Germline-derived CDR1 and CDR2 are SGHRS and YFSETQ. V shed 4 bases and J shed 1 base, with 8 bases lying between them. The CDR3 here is CASSPDSNYGYTF. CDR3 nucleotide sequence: TGCGCCAGCAGCCCTGACAGTAACTATGGCTACACCTTC.

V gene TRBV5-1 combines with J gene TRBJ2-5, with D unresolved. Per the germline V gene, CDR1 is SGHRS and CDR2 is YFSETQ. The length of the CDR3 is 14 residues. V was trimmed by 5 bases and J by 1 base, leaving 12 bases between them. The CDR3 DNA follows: TGCGCCAGCAGTCGACGGATTTTCCAAGAGACCCAGTACTTC. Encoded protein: CASSRRIFQETQYF.

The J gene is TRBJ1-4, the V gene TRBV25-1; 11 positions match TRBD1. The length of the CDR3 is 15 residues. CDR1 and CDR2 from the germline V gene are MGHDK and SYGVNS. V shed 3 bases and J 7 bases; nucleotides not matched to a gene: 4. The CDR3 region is CASSDPDRGPEKLFF. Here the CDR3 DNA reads TGTGCCAGCAGTGACCCGGACAGGGGGCCTGAAAAACTGTTTTTT.

The CDR3, as DNA: TGTGCCAGCAGCACTCAAGAGACCCAGTACTTC. Translation gives CASSTQETQYF. The gene calls are TRBV11-2 and TRBJ2-5, with no clear D. Looked up from germline, CDR1 is SGHAT and CDR2 is FQNNGV. V was trimmed by 5 bases and J by 2 bases, leaving 3 bases between them. CDR3 length: 11 residues.

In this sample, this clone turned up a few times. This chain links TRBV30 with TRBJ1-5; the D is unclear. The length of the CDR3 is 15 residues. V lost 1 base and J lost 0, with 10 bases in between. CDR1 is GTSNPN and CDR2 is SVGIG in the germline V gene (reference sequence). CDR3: CAWSGQTYSNQPQHF. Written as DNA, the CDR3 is TGTGCCTGGAGTGGTCAGACCTATAGCAATCAGCCCCAGCATTTT. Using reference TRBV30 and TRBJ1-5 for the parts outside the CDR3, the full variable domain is SQTIHQWPATLVQPVGSPLSLECTVEGTSNPNLYWYRQAAGRGLQLLFYSVGIGQISSEVPQNLSASRPQDRQFILSSKKLLLSDSGFYLCAWSGQTYSNQPQHFGDGTRLSIL.

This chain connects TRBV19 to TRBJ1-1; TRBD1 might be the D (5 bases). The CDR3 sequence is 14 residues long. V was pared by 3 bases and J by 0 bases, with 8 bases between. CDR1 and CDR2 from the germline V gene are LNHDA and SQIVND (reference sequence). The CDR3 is CASSMWGMNTEAFF. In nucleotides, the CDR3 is TGTGCCAGTAGTATGTGGGGGATGAACACTGAAGCTTTCTTT.

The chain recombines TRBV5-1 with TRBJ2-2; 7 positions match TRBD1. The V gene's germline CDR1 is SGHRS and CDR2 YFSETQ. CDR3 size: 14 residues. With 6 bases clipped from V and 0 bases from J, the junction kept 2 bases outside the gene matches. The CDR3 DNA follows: TGCGCCAGCATCGGACAGGCGAACACCGGGGAGCTGTTTTTT. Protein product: CASIGQANTGELFF.

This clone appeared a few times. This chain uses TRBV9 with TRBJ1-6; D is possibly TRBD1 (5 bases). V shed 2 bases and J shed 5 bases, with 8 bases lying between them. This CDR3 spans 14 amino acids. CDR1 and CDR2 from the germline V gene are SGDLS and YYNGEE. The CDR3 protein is CASSVQQDNSPLHF. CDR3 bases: TGTGCCAGCAGCGTCCAACAGGATAATTCACCCCTCCACTTT.

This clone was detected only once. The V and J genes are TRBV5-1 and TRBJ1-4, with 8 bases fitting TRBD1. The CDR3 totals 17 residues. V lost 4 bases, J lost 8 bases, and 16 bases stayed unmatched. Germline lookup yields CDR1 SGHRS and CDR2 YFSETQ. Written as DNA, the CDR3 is TGCGCCAGCAGCCAATTCGGACAGGGACGGTTTGGGGAAAAACTGTTTTTT. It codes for CASSQFGQGRFGEKLFF. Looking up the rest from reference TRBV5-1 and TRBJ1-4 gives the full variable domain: KAGVTQTPRYLIKTRGQQVTLSCSPISGHRSVSWYQQTPGQGLQFLFEYFSETQRNKGNFPGRFSGRQFSNSRSEMNVSTLELGDSALYLCASSQFGQGRFGEKLFFGSGTQLSVL.

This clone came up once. The CDR3 DNA reads as TGTGCTAGTGGCTGGGGACAGGGGGAAGCACGGTCCTACGAGCAGTACTTC. This encodes CASGWGQGEARSYEQYF. V is TRBV12-5 and J is TRBJ2-5; TRBD1 agrees at 11 bases. The end of the DNA fits TRBJ2-7 better, so the J call may be wrong. Germline CDR1 is LGHNT and CDR2 is FRNRAP. This CDR3 region has 17 residues.

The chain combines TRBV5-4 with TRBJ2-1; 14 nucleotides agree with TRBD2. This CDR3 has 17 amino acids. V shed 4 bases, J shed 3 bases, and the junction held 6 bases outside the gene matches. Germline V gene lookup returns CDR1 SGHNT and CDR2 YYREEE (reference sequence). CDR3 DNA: TGTGCCAGCAGCCCGAGGACTAGCGGGGGGTTCTACAATGAGCAGTTCTTC. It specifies CASSPRTSGGFYNEQFF. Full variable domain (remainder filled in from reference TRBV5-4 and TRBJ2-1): ETGVTQSPTHLIKTRGQQVTLRCSSQSGHNTVSWYQQALGQGPQFIFQYYREEENGRGNFPPRFSGLQFPNYSSELNVNALELDDSALYLCASSPRTSGGFYNEQFFGPGTRLTVL.

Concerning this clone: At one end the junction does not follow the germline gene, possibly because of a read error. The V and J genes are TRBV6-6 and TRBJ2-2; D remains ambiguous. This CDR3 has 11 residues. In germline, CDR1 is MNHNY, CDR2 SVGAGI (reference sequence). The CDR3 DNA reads TGTGCCAGCACTTACACCGGGGAGCTGTTTTTT. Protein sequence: CASTYTGELFF.

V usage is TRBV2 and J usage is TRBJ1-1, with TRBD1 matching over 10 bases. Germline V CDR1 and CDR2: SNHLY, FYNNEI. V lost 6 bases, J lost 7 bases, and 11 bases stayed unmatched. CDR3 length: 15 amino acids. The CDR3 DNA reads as TGTGCCAGCAGAGACCGGGACAGGGGATTTGGTGAAGCTTTCTTT. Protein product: CASRDRDRGFGEAFF.

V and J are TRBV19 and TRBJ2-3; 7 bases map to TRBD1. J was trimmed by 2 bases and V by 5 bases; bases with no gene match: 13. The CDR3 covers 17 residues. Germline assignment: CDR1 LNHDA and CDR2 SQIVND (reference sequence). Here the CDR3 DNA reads TGTGCCAGTAGTTCAGAGACAGGGACCGGCCCCACAGATACGCAGTATTTT. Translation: CASSSETGTGPTDTQYF.

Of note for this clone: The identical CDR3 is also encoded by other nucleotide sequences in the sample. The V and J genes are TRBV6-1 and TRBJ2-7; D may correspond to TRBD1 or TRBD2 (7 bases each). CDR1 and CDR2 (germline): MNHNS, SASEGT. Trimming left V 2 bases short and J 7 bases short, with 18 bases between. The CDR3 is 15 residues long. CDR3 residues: CASSEYRQGGEEQYF. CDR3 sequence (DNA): TGTGCCAGCAGTGAATATCGACAGGGAGGGGAAGAGCAGTACTTC.

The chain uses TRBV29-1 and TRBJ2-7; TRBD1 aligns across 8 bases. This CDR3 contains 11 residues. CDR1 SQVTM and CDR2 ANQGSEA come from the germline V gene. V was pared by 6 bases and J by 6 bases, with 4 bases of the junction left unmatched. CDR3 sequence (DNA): TGCAGCGTCCTCGACAGGGGCGAGCAGTACTTC. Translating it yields CSVLDRGEQYF.

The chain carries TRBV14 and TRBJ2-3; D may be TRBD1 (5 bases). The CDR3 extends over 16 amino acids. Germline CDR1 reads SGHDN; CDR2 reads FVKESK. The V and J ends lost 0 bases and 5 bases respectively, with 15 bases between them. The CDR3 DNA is TGTGCCAGCAGCCAAGATTTCGGCAGGGTACAAGATACGCAGTATTTT. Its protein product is CASSQDFGRVQDTQYF.

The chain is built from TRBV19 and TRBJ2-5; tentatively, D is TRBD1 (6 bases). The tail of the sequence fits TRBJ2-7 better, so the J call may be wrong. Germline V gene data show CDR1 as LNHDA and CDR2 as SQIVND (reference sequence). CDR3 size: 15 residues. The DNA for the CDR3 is TGTGCCAGTAGTATAGTCCGCAGGGGCAACTACGAGCAGTACTTC. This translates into CASSIVRRGNYEQYF.

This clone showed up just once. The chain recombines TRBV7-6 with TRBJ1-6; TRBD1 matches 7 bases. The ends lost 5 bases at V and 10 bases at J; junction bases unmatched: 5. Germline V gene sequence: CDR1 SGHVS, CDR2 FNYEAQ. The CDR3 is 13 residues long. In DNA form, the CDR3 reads TGTGCCAGCAGCCGGGACAGTTTATCACCCCTCCACTTT. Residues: CASSRDSLSPLHF.